Each of the 15 T cell receptor beta chains below was sequenced from the same sample in a study of T cells after yellow fever vaccination. A single record per CDR3 protein comes from TCRdb applying MiXCR to the 5' RACE reads. Of under 550,000 distinct CDR3 sequences in the sample, 21% were seen once. Material: PBMCs, obtained 21 days after the first yellow fever vaccination. These receptors all stem from a man younger than 35 who received the YFV17D yellow fever vaccine.

The chain links TRBV6-1 to TRBJ1-2; 7 nucleotides align to TRBD1. The ends lost 6 bases at V and 5 bases at J; junction bases unmatched: 9. The CDR3 covers 14 residues. Germline CDR1 reads MNHNS; CDR2 reads SASEGT. The CDR3 nucleotides are TGTGCCAGCAGCCGCGACCGACAGGGTTATGGCTACACCTTC. It yields the protein CASSRDRQGYGYTF.

This clonotype was counted only a few times. The V call is TRBV9, the J call TRBJ1-2, with a weak D call TRBD1 (5 bases). V gave up 3 bases and J gave up 6 bases, with 15 bases separating them. The CDR3 is 14 residues long. Looked up from germline, CDR1 is SGDLS and CDR2 is YYNGEE. The CDR3 sequence: CASSEPGPVNGYTF. The CDR3 DNA sequence: TGTGCCAGCAGCGAACCGGGACCTGTCAATGGCTACACCTTC.

A few counts support this clonotype. The CDR3 region is CASSITFLGNIQYF. The CDR3 DNA reads as TGTGCCAGCAGCATAACCTTCCTGGGAAACATTCAGTACTTC. The gene calls are TRBV7-2 and TRBJ2-4; the D is unclear. V lost 5 bases and J lost 6, with 14 bases in between. Per germline, CDR1 SGHTA and CDR2 FQGNSA. The CDR3 extends over 14 amino acids.

V usage is TRBV20-1 and J usage is TRBJ2-5; a weak D match, TRBD1 (5 bases). Between the trimmed V and J ends, which lost 6 bases and 2 bases, there was a span of 13 bases. CDR3 length equals 13 residues. Germline CDR1 DFQATT, CDR2 SNEGSKA (reference sequence). The CDR3 DNA is TGCAGTGCGTATCCAAGGGGTCAAGAGACCCAGTACTTC. It codes for CSAYPRGQETQYF.

Notes on this clonotype: The junction departs from the called germline gene at one end, perhaps through a read error. The chain carries TRBV5-1 and TRBJ2-3, with a weak D call TRBD1 (6 bases). Germline V gives CDR1 SGHRS, CDR2 YFSETQ. The CDR3 sequence is 14 residues long. CDR3 protein: CASSTSDSTDTQYF. CDR3 sequence (DNA): TGCGCCAGCAGTACCTCGGACAGCACTGATACGCAGTATTTT.

This clonotype was observed a few times. Mismatch with germline at one junction end may stem from a read error. This CDR3 reads CASTLGRRGDEQFF. The CDR3 DNA reads TGTGCCAGCACCTTGGGCCGACGGGGAGATGAGCAGTTCTTC. V is TRBV5-5 and J is TRBJ2-1; possible D gene TRBD2, 5 bases. The CDR3 is 14 amino acids. Germline values: CDR1 SGHKS, CDR2 YYEKEE (reference sequence).

This clonotype has a count of ten or more. The genes are TRBV29-1 and TRBJ2-5, with 7 bases fitting TRBD1. The V segment lost 1 base and the J segment 4 bases; nucleotides outside the gene matches: 3. This CDR3 region has 13 residues. Germline assignment: CDR1 SQVTM and CDR2 ANQGSEA. The CDR3 DNA follows: TGCAGCGTTGAAGGACAGGGTGGAGAGACCCAGTACTTC. Its protein is CSVEGQGGETQYF.

CDR3: CSAFPQSGDHTDTQYF. The DNA of the CDR3 is TGCAGTGCTTTCCCCCAGAGCGGGGACCACACAGATACGCAGTATTTT. The chain combines TRBV20-1 with TRBJ2-3; 7 bases match TRBD2. Per the germline V gene, CDR1 is DFQATT and CDR2 is SNEGSKA (reference sequence). There are 16 residues in the CDR3. V lost 5 bases and J lost 2; bases outside the gene matches: 13.

This clonotype came up many times. The rearrangement uses TRBV3-1 and TRBJ2-1; possible D gene TRBD2, 5 bases. The CDR3 runs 14 residues. Looked up from germline, CDR1 is LGHDT and CDR2 is YNNKEL (reference sequence). The ends were cut back, 1 base at V and 6 bases at J, with 10 bases in the middle. This CDR3 reads CASSQGLEGNEQFF. As DNA, the CDR3 is TGTGCCAGCAGCCAAGGGCTAGAGGGCAATGAGCAGTTCTTC.

The chain couples TRBV7-9 to TRBJ1-2; maybe TRBD1 (5 bases). V dropped 5 bases and J dropped 1 base, with 20 bases sitting between them. CDR3 length: 17 amino acids. Germline CDR1 reads SEHNR; CDR2 reads FQNEAQ (reference sequence). The chain's CDR3 is CASSTTGADLRNYGYTF. Here the CDR3 DNA reads TGTGCCAGCAGCACCACCGGGGCAGATCTCCGTAACTATGGCTACACCTTC.

The gene calls are TRBV7-8 and TRBJ2-1; perhaps TRBD2 as D (6 bases). Deletions cut 2 bases from V and 6 bases from J, with 17 bases between. The CDR3 runs to 16 residues. Germline CDR1 and CDR2: SGHVS and FQNEAQ. The CDR3 region has the DNA TGTGCCAGCAGCTTATTTCGAGGGACTGGGGGCAATGAGCAGTTCTTC. It codes for CASSLFRGTGGNEQFF.

The chain uses TRBV27 and TRBJ2-3; D uncertain. Germline V gene lookup returns CDR1 MNHEY and CDR2 SMNVEV (reference sequence). CDR3 size: 14 residues. V dropped 5 bases and J dropped 0 bases, with 9 bases sitting between them. CDR3 nucleotides: TGTGCCAGCAGTGTCAGCCCCAGCACAGATACGCAGTATTTT. Its translation is CASSVSPSTDTQYF.

This clonotype was counted only a few times. This chain joins TRBV4-3 and TRBJ2-3; D is perhaps TRBD1 or TRBD2 (5 bases each). Germline V gene lookup returns CDR1 LGHNA and CDR2 YSLEER. The V and J ends lost 1 base and 8 bases respectively, with 16 bases between them. The CDR3 runs to 15 residues. In DNA form, the CDR3 reads TGCGCCAGCAGCCAAGCCGGGGCTCCTCCCGCTACGCAGTATTTT. Protein: CASSQAGAPPATQYF.

The rearrangement joins TRBV5-5 to TRBJ2-6; weak D call: TRBD2 (5 bases). The ends were cut back, 1 base at V and 3 bases at J, with 11 bases in the middle. This CDR3 has 16 residues. Germline V gene lookup returns CDR1 SGHKS and CDR2 YYEKEE (reference sequence). The CDR3 spells CASSLSGELGANVLTF. As DNA, the CDR3 is TGTGCCAGCAGCTTGTCCGGGGAGCTTGGGGCCAACGTCCTGACTTTC. The whole variable domain, remainder taken from reference TRBV5-5 and TRBJ2-6, is DAGVTQSPTHLIKTRGQQVTLRCSPISGHKSVSWYQQVLGQGPQFIFQYYEKEERGRGNFPDRFSARQFPNYSSELNVNALLLGDSALYLCASSLSGELGANVLTFGAGSRLTVL.

This chain connects TRBV5-6 to TRBJ1-3; D might be TRBD1 (6 bases). Between the trimmed V and J ends, which lost 4 bases and 7 bases, there was a span of 15 bases. The germline V gene has CDR1 SGHDT and CDR2 YYEEEE. The CDR3 covers 14 residues. The CDR3 loop reads CASSTDSNWNTIYF. CDR3 in DNA: TGTGCCAGCAGCACGGACAGTAATTGGAACACCATATATTTT.